The source of this T cell receptor (beta chain) is a study of control samples from healthy donors and cancer patients. This CDR3 comprises 15 residues. Germline V CDR1 and CDR2: SGHTA, FQGNSA. Sequencing used immunoSEQ multiplex PCR; TCRdb keeps in-frame clones, though not all of them. The table shows over 120,000 clones, with over 90% occurring only once. A remark on this clone: At one end, the junction sequence differs from germline, possibly due to a read error.

Sequencing input: PBMCs. This chain joins TRBV7-2 and TRBJ1-1; D remains unclear. This TCR derives from a man between 60 and 75 years old with colorectal cancer. The CDR3 is CASSLGFRGNTEAFF. CDR3 sequence (DNA): TGTGCCAGCAGTTTAGGGTTCCGAGGCAACACTGAAGCTTTCTTT.